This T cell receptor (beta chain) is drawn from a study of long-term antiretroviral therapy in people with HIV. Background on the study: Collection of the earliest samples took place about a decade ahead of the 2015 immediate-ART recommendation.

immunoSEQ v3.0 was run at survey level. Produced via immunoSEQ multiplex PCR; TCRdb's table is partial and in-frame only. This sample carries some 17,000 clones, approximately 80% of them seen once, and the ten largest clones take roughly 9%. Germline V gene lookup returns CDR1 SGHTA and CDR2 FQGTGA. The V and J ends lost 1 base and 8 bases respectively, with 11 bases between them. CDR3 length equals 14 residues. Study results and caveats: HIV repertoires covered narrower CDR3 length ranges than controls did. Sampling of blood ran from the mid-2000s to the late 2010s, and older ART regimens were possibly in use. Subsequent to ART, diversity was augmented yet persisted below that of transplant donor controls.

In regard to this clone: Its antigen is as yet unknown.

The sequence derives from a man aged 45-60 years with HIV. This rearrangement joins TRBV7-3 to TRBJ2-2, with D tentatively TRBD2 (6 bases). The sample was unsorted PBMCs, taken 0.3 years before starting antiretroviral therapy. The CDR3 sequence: CASSLRDFSGELFF. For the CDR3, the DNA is TGTGCCAGCAGCTTAAGGGACTTCTCAGGGGAGCTGTTTTTT. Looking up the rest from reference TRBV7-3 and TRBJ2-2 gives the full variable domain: GAGVSQTPSNKVTEKGKYVELRCDPISGHTALYWYRQSLGQGPEFLIYFQGTGAADDSGLPNDRFFAVRPEGSVSTLKIQRTERGDSAVYLCASSLRDFSGELFFGEGSRLTVL.